These 5 T cell receptor beta chains share one sample of origin, sequenced in a study of cytomegalovirus exposure and HLA in healthy donors. The PCR was carried out with 60 Vbeta primers and 13 Jbeta primers. This table comes from immunoSEQ multiplex PCR, and its TCRdb copy is limited to in-frame clones, with some not included. The data contain fewer than 200,000 clones, more than 9.5% of them singletons. The sample comprised PBMCs. The receptors were gathered from a man aged 50 or older in good health and CMV-seropositive.

This clone has just a few counts. V is TRBV7-9 and J is TRBJ1-5; 8 bases agree with TRBD1. CDR1 and CDR2 (germline): SEHNR, FQNEAQ (reference sequence). The CDR3 length is 14 residues. V dropped 5 bases and J dropped 7; count of bases not matched to a gene: 7. CDR3 sequence reads: CASSQDREEQPQHF. Here the CDR3 DNA reads TGTGCCAGCAGCCAGGACAGGGAGGAGCAGCCCCAGCATTTT.

This clone has more than one count but fewer than ten. This chain connects TRBV4-1 to TRBJ2-3; D is perhaps TRBD1 (5 bases). V was shortened by 3 bases and J by 4 bases, with 11 bases between the two germline ends. Per germline, CDR1 MGHRA and CDR2 YSYEKL. The CDR3 totals 14 residues. The DNA for the CDR3 is TGCGCCAGCAGCCAGCAGGGAACCTCAGATACGCAGTATTTT. Its translation: CASSQQGTSDTQYF.

This clone appeared a few times. The V and J genes are TRBV12-5 and TRBJ1-5, with D uncertain. The CDR3 is made up of 15 amino acids. Germline loops: CDR1 LGHNT, CDR2 FRNRAP. Between the trimmed V and J ends, which lost 1 base and 4 bases, there was a span of 11 bases. The DNA for the CDR3 is TGTGCTAGTGGTTTGGCAGGAGGTTCGAATCAGCCCCAGCATTTT. This encodes CASGLAGGSNQPQHF.

This clone was counted only a few times. CDR3 in amino acids: CASSFSVPGPGELFF. The CDR3 DNA reads TGTGCCAGCAGTTTCTCCGTCCCAGGTCCCGGGGAGCTGTTTTTT. This rearrangement joins TRBV27 to TRBJ2-2; D uncertain. In germline, CDR1 is MNHEY, CDR2 SMNVEV (reference sequence). The CDR3 runs 15 residues. Trimming shortened V by 3 bases and J by 6 bases, and 14 bases separated the two germline ends.

The gene calls are TRBV6-6 and TRBJ2-5, with a possible D match to TRBD1 (5 bases). This CDR3 contains 15 residues. Germline V gene sequence: CDR1 MNHNY, CDR2 SVGAGI (reference sequence). The V gene lost 6 bases and the J gene lost 0 bases, with 14 bases spanning the gap. CDR3 residues: CASSEIDRDQETQYF. The CDR3 DNA reads TGTGCCAGCAGCGAAATAGACAGAGACCAAGAGACCCAGTACTTC.